This TCR beta chain appears in the sequencing data of a study of regulatory T cells in long-lasting Graves disease. This clonotype was recorded at least ten times. Construction of TCR beta libraries relied on iRepertoire HTBI primers and on Arm-PCR targeting CDR3 regions. Each CDR3 protein is one row after TCRdb ran MiXCR on the multiplex PCR reads. This table has roughly 430,000 distinct CDR3 sequences, approximately 16% appearing once. Indicated time point: newly diagnosed GD, antithyroid drugs for less than 3 months. Extracted PBMC RNA gave rise to the TCR library. Staff took roughly 9.6 milliliters of peripheral blood and put it into EDTA tubes. The CDR3 spans 15 residues. Per the germline V gene, CDR1 is MDHEN and CDR2 is SYDVKM. The trim removed 8 bases at V and 4 bases at J, leaving 9 bases unmatched. The sample was also linked to a second study, of T cells in Graves' hyperthyroidism and ophthalmopathy.

This receptor was identified in a woman in her 30s with Graves disease. The chain employs TRBV28 and TRBJ2-3, with TRBD1 identical over 10 bases. The sample here was peripheral blood mononuclear cells (PBMCs), taken at new diagnosis, from a patient treated with antithyroid drugs. This chain's CDR3 is CASYPGQGFPDTQYF. CDR3 nucleotides: TGTGCCAGCTACCCGGGACAGGGGTTCCCAGATACGCAGTATTTT.